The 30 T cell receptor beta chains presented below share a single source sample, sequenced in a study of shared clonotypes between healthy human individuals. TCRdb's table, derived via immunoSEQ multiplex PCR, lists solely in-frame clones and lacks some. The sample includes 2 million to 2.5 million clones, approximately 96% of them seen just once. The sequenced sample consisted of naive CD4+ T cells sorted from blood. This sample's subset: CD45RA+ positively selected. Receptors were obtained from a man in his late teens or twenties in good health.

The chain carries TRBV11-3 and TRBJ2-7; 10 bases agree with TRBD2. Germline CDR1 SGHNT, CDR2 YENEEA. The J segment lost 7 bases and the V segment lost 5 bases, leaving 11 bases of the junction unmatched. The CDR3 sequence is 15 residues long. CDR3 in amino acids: CASSKRTSGLGEQYF. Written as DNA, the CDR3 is TGTGCCAGCAGCAAACGGACTAGCGGTTTGGGGGAGCAGTACTTC.

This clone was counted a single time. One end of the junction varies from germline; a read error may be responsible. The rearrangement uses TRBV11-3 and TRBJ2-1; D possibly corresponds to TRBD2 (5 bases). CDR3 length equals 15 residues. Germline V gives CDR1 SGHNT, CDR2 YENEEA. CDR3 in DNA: TGTGCCAGCAGCCTAGACGGGAAAAAGATCGGTGAGCAGTTCTTC. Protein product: CASSLDGKKIGEQFF.

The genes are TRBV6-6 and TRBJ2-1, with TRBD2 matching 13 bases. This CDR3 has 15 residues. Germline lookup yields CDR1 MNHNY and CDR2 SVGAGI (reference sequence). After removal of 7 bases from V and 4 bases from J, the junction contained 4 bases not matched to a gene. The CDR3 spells CASMGTSGIYNEQFF. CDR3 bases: TGTGCCAGCATGGGGACTAGCGGGATTTACAATGAGCAGTTCTTC.

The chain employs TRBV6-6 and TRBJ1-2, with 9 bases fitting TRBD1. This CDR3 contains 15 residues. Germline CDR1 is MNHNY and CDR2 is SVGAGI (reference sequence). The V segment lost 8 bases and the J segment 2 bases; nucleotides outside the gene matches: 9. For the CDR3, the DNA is TGTGCCAGCGGAGACGCACAGGGGGCGAACTATGGCTACACCTTC. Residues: CASGDAQGANYGYTF.

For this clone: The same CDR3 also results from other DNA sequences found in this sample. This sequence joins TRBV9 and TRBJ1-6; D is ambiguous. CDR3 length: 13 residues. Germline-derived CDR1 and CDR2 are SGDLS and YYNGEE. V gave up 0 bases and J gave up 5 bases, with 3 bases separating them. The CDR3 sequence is CASSVVDNSPLHF. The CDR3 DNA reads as TGTGCCAGCAGCGTAGTAGATAATTCACCCCTCCACTTT.

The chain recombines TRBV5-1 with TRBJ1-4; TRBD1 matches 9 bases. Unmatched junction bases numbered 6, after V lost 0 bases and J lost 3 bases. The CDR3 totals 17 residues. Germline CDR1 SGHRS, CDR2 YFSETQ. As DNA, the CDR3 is TGCGCCAGCAGCTTGGGATGGGGACAGGGACCTAATGAAAAACTGTTTTTT. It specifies CASSLGWGQGPNEKLFF.

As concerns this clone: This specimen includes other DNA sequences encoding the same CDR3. CDR3 protein: CASSLGLAGGEETQYF. As DNA, the CDR3 is TGTGCCAGCAGCTTGGGACTAGCGGGAGGGGAAGAGACCCAGTACTTC. The chain couples TRBV5-4 to TRBJ2-5, with TRBD2 matching over 14 bases. The CDR3 is 16 amino acids. Trimming cost V 0 bases and J 3 bases; bases outside gene matches: 1. The germline gives CDR1 SGHNT, CDR2 YYREEE (reference sequence). Together with reference TRBV5-4 and TRBJ2-5, the CDR3 gives the full variable domain: ETGVTQSPTHLIKTRGQQVTLRCSSQSGHNTVSWYQQALGQGPQFIFQYYREEENGRGNFPPRFSGLQFPNYSSELNVNALELDDSALYLCASSLGLAGGEETQYFGPGTRLLVL.

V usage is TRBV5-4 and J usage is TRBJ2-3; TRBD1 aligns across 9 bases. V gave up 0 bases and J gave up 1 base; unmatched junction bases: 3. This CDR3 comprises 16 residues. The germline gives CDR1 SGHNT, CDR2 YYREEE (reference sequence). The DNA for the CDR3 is TGTGCCAGCAGCTTGGGGGGACAGGGTGGCACAGATACGCAGTATTTT. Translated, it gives CASSLGGQGGTDTQYF.

The DNA of the CDR3 is TGCGCCAGCAGCCAAGGGGGTATACGGGAGTCGGCCGGGGAGCTGTTTTTT. Translation gives CASSQGGIRESAGELFF. The chain has TRBV4-3 and TRBJ2-2; a possible D gene is TRBD2 (6 bases). This CDR3 comprises 17 residues. Germline-derived CDR1 and CDR2 are LGHNA and YSLEER. Trimming took off 1 base at V and 6 bases at J, with 18 bases between the two ends.

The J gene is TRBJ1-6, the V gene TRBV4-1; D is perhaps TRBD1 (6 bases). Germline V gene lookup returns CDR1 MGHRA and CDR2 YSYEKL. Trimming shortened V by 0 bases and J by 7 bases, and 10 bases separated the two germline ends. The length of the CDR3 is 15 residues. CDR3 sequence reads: CASSQDTGWNSPLHF. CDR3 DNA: TGCGCCAGCAGCCAAGACACAGGGTGGAATTCACCCCTCCACTTT.

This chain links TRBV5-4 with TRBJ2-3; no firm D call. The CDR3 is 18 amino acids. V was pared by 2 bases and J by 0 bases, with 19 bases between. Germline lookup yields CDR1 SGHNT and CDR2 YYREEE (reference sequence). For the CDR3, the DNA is TGTGCCAGCAGCTTTGTAGTCTCGAGGTTTGGTAGCACAGATACGCAGTATTTT. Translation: CASSFVVSRFGSTDTQYF.

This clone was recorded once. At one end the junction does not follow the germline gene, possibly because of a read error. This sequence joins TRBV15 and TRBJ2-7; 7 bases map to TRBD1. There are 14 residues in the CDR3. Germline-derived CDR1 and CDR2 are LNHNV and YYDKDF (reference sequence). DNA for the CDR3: TGTGCCACCAGCAGTGGACAGGACCTGGGTCCCAGAAACTTC. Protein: CATSSGQDLGPRNF.

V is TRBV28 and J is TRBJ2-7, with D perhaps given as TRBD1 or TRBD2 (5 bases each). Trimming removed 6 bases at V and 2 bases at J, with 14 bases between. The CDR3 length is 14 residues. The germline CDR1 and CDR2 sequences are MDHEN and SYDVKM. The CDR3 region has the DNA TGTGCCAGCAGCCGAGGGGCGAGGCCCTACGAGCAGTACTTC. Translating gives CASSRGARPYEQYF.

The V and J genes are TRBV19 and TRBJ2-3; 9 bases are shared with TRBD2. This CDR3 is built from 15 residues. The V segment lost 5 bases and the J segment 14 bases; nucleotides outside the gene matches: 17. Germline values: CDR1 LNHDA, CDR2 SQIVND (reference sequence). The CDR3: CASSPLAGGGRSLYF. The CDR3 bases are TGTGCCAGTAGTCCCTTGGCGGGAGGGGGGCGAAGTTTGTATTTT.

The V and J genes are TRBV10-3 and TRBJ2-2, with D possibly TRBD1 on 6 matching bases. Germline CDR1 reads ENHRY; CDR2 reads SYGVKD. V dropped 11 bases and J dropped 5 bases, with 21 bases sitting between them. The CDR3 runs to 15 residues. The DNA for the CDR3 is TGTGCCTCACAGCCCAGGGCAGGGGAAACCGGGGAGCTGTTTTTT. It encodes CASQPRAGETGELFF.

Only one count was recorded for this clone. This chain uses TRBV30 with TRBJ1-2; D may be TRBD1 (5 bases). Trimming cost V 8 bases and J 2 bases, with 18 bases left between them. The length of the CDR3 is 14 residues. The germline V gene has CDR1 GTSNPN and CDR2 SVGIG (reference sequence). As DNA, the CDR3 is TGTGCCCTGGAGGGCGTACAGGTGAACTATGGCTACACCTTC. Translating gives CALEGVQVNYGYTF. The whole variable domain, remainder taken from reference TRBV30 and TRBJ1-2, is SQTIHQWPATLVQPVGSPLSLECTVEGTSNPNLYWYRQAAGRGLQLLFYSVGIGQISSEVPQNLSASRPQDRQFILSSKKLLLSDSGFYLCALEGVQVNYGYTFGSGTRLTVV.

The CDR3 loop reads CASSQGTGGGGTEAFF. The CDR3 DNA reads TGTGCCAGCAGCCAAGGGACAGGGGGCGGTGGCACTGAAGCTTTCTTT. V gene TRBV7-9 combines with J gene TRBJ1-1; 12 bases fit TRBD1. V trimming: 5 bases; J trimming: 4 bases; junction bases outside the gene matches: 8. Germline V gives CDR1 SEHNR, CDR2 FQNEAQ (reference sequence). The length of the CDR3 is 16 residues. Supplemented by reference TRBV7-9 and TRBJ1-1, the full variable domain reads DTGVSQNPRHKITKRGQNVTFRCDPISEHNRLYWYRQTLGQGPEFLTYFQNEAQLEKSRLLSDRFSAERPKGSFSTLEIQRTEQGDSAMYLCASSQGTGGGGTEAFFGQGTRLTVV.

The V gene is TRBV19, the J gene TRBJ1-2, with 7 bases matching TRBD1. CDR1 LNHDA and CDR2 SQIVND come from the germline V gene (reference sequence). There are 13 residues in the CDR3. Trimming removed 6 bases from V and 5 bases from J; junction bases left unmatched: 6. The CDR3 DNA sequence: TGTGCCAGTAGCAAGACAGGGAAGTATGGCTACACCTTC. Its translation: CASSKTGKYGYTF.

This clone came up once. The CDR3 reads CASSRYPPVYEQFF. The CDR3 DNA is TGTGCCAGCAGTAGATATCCGCCGGTTTATGAGCAGTTCTTC. The V call is TRBV6-5, the J call TRBJ2-1; no clear D. CDR1 MNHEY and CDR2 SVGAGI come from the germline V gene. The CDR3 has 14 amino acids. The V end lost 5 bases, the J end lost 8 bases, and 16 bases lay between the germline ends.

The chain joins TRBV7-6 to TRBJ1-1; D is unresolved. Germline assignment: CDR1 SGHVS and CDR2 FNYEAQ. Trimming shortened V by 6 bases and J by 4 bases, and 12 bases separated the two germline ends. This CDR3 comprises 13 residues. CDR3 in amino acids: CASRPWAGTEAFF. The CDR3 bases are TGTGCCAGCAGGCCCTGGGCGGGCACTGAAGCTTTCTTT.

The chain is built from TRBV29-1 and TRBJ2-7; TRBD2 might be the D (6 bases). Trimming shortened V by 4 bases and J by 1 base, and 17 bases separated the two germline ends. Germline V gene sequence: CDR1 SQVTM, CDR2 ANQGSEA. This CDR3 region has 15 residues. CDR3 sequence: CSVVSPTGRSYEQYF. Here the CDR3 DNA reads TGCAGCGTTGTGAGCCCGACCGGGAGATCCTACGAGCAGTACTTC.

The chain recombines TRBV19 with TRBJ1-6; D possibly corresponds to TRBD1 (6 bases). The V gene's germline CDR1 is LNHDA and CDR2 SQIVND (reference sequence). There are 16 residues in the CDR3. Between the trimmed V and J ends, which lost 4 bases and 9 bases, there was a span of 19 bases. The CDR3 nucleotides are TGTGCCAGTAGTAAGGATGCAGGGGCGATGGGTTCACCCCTCCACTTT. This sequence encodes CASSKDAGAMGSPLHF.

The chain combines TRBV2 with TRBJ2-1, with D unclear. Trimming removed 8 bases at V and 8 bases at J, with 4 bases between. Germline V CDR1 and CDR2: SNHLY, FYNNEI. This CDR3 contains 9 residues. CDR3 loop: CASQDEQFF. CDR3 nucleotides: TGTGCCAGCCAGGATGAGCAGTTCTTC.

The CDR3 nucleotides read TGTGCCAGCAGAACGGGCCAAGGGTGGGGCACTGAAGCTTTCTTT. The encoded protein is CASRTGQGWGTEAFF. V usage is TRBV2 and J usage is TRBJ1-1; no firm D call. Between the trimmed V and J ends, which lost 6 bases and 4 bases, there was a span of 18 bases. This CDR3 spans 15 amino acids. Germline assignment: CDR1 SNHLY and CDR2 FYNNEI.

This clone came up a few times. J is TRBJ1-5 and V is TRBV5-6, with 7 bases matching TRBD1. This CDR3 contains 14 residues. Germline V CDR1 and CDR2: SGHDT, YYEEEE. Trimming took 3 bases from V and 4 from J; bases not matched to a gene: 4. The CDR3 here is CASSSGQPNQPQHF. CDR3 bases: TGTGCCAGCAGCTCGGGACAGCCTAATCAGCCCCAGCATTTT.

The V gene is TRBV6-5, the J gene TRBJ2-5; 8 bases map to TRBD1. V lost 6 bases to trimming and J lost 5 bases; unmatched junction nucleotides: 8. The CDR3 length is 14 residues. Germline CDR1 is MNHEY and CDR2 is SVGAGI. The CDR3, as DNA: TGTGCCAGCAGCCCCCCAGGGGGCAGGGAGACCCAGTACTTC. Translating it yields CASSPPGGRETQYF.

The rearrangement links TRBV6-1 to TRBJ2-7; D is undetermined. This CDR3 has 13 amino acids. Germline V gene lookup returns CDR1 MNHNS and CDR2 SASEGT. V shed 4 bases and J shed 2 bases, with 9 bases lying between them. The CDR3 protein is CASSVTQPYEQYF. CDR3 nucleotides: TGTGCCAGCAGTGTAACCCAACCCTACGAGCAGTACTTC.

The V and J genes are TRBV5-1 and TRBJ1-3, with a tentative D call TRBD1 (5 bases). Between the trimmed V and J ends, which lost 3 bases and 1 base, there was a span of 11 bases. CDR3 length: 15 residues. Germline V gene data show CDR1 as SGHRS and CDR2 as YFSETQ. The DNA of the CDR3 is TGCGCCAGCAGCTGGGAAGGGACTTCTGGAAACACCATATATTTT. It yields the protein CASSWEGTSGNTIYF.

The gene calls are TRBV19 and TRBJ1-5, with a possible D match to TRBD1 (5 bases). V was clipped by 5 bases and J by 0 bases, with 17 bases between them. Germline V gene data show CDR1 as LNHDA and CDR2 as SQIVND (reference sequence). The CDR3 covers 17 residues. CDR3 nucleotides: TGTGCCAGTAGTTCGGCCCCAGACAGCCTTAGCAATCAGCCCCAGCATTTT. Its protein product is CASSSAPDSLSNQPQHF.

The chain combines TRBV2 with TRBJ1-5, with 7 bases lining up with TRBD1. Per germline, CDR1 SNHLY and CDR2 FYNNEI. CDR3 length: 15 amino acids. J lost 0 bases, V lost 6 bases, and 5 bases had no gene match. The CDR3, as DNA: TGTGCCAGCAGGGGACAGCCCTTTAGCAATCAGCCCCAGCATTTT. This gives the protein CASRGQPFSNQPQHF.